This entry lists 25 T cell receptor beta chains sequenced from one sample in a study of regulatory dendritic cells for organ transplantation. Antigens for these TCRs are unknown. CFSE-labeled sorted T cells met regulatory or mature dendritic cells for 4 to 6 days. Sequencing was performed with immunoSEQ multiplex PCR; in TCRdb, only in-frame clones are kept and a portion is missing. Counted here are 15,000 to 20,000 clones, 65% to 80% occurring once; the ten biggest clones make up approximately 3.3%. Sequences were obtained from memory CD4+ T cells from blood cultured with regulatory dendritic cells. Subset of the sample: CD45RO+ memory T cells. These receptors were collected from a human donor in good health.

The J gene is TRBJ1-2, the V gene TRBV6-5, with 10 bases lining up with TRBD1. V shed 5 bases, J shed 8 bases, and the junction held 8 bases outside the gene matches. Germline-derived CDR1 and CDR2 are MNHEY and SVGAGI. There are 14 residues in the CDR3. The CDR3 sequence: CASSISGTGVGYTF. The CDR3, as DNA: TGTGCCAGCAGTATATCCGGGACAGGGGTCGGCTACACCTTC.

The chain recombines TRBV10-3 with TRBJ1-1; unclear D gene. V was cut by 3 bases and J by 4 bases, with 9 bases left in between. In germline, CDR1 is ENHRY, CDR2 SYGVKD. The CDR3 length is 13 residues. CDR3 nucleotides: TGTGCCATCAGTGAACAACAGCTCACTGAAGCTTTCTTT. Protein: CAISEQQLTEAFF.

There are a few counts of this clone. The J gene is TRBJ2-7, the V gene TRBV19; TRBD1 is a possible D gene (5 bases). From germline, CDR1 is LNHDA and CDR2 SQIVND (reference sequence). The CDR3 loop spans 13 amino acids. Trimming shortened V by 4 bases and J by 3 bases, and 10 bases separated the two germline ends. CDR3 nucleotide sequence: TGTGCCAGTAGTACCCAGGGTGGCTACGAGCAGTACTTC. Protein: CASSTQGGYEQYF.

The chain carries TRBV5-1 and TRBJ2-5, with 8 bases fitting TRBD1. After removal of 3 bases from V and 1 base from J, the junction contained 5 bases not matched to a gene. This CDR3 is 15 amino acids long. Germline V gene lookup returns CDR1 SGHRS and CDR2 YFSETQ. The CDR3 reads CASSSTGATQETQYF. The CDR3 region has the DNA TGCGCCAGCAGCTCGACAGGGGCGACCCAAGAGACCCAGTACTTC.

This clone was counted only a few times. The chain has TRBV4-3 and TRBJ1-5, with 8 bases identical to TRBD1. There are 16 residues in the CDR3. The V segment lost 0 bases and the J segment 5 bases; nucleotides outside the gene matches: 6. The V gene's germline CDR1 is LGHNA and CDR2 YSLEER. The CDR3 sequence is CASSQDLGQADQPQHF. The CDR3 DNA follows: TGCGCCAGCAGCCAAGATTTGGGACAGGCGGATCAGCCCCAGCATTTT.

The rearrangement joins TRBV6-1 to TRBJ2-5; D possibly matches TRBD1 or TRBD2 (5 bases each). Germline V gene lookup returns CDR1 MNHNS and CDR2 SASEGT. The CDR3 length is 15 residues. Trimming cost V 0 bases and J 14 bases, with 22 bases left between them. The CDR3 DNA sequence: TGTGCCAGCAGTGAAGCGCTGGGGGAGTTTATGGGGGTATACTTC. This translates into CASSEALGEFMGVYF.

This clone has a handful of counts. The rearrangement joins TRBV7-9 to TRBJ1-1; no firm D call. In germline, CDR1 is SEHNR, CDR2 FQNEAQ (reference sequence). V shed 6 bases and J shed 6 bases, with 14 bases lying between them. CDR3 size: 13 residues. The DNA for the CDR3 is TGTGCCAGCAGATCTCGCCGGAGCCCTGAAGCTTTCTTT. Amino acids: CASRSRRSPEAFF.

The chain carries TRBV14 and TRBJ2-3; D is undetermined. Germline V gives CDR1 SGHDN, CDR2 FVKESK. The CDR3 consists of 13 residues. V was trimmed by 2 bases and J by 4 bases, leaving 7 bases between them. CDR3: CASSQNPADTQYF. As DNA, the CDR3 is TGTGCCAGCAGCCAAAATCCGGCAGATACGCAGTATTTT. Supplemented by reference TRBV14 and TRBJ2-3, the full variable domain reads EAGVTQFPSHSVIEKGQTVTLRCDPISGHDNLYWYRRVMGKEIKFLLHFVKESKQDESGMPNNRFLAERTGGTYSTLKVQPAELEDSGVYFCASSQNPADTQYFGPGTRLTVL.

The chain employs TRBV7-8 and TRBJ2-3; D could derive from TRBD1 or TRBD2 (6 bases each). Trimming left V 0 bases short and J 11 bases short, with 15 bases between. There are 14 residues in the CDR3. Per germline, CDR1 SGHVS and CDR2 FQNEAQ. CDR3 loop: CASSLASLGGGQYF. Here the CDR3 DNA reads TGTGCCAGCAGCTTAGCAAGTCTAGGAGGGGGGCAGTATTTT.

The gene calls are TRBV5-8 and TRBJ2-3, with 10 positions matching TRBD2. CDR1 is SGHTS and CDR2 is YDEGEE in the germline V gene. CDR3 length: 14 residues. V was clipped by 4 bases and J by 4 bases; unmatched bases: 3. The CDR3 DNA reads TGTGCCAGCAGCCTCGGGACTAGCGCAGATACGCAGTATTTT. Its translation is CASSLGTSADTQYF.

This clone has just one count. The chain employs TRBV7-2 and TRBJ2-5, with no clear D. Trimming pared 5 bases from V and 1 base from J, leaving 8 bases between. This CDR3 has 13 residues. The V gene's germline CDR1 is SGHTA and CDR2 FQGNSA. CDR3 loop: CASSPDPQETQYF. CDR3 sequence (DNA): TGTGCCAGCAGCCCCGACCCCCAAGAGACCCAGTACTTC.

The chain couples TRBV5-5 to TRBJ1-5; TRBD1 matches 7 bases. This CDR3 is 16 amino acids long. The germline V gene has CDR1 SGHKS and CDR2 YYEKEE (reference sequence). Losses at the gene ends were 4 bases for V and 4 bases for J; bases not matched to a gene: 11. Written as DNA, the CDR3 is TGTGCCAGCAGCCCAAAAACCCCGGGACAGAATCAGCCCCAGCATTTT. Protein sequence: CASSPKTPGQNQPQHF.

About this clone: The junction shows a germline mismatch at one end, possibly a read error. The chain joins TRBV7-7 to TRBJ2-3; TRBD1 matches 7 bases. CDR1 is SSHAT, CDR2 FNYEAQ, per germline (reference sequence). This CDR3 contains 14 residues. CDR3 nucleotide sequence: TGTGCTAGCAGCTTTGCAGGGGGAGCAGATACGCAGTATTTT. It translates to CASSFAGGADTQYF.

This clone has a single count. The CDR3 DNA sequence: TGTGCCAGCTCACCAGTGACCAATGAGCAGTTCTTC. It specifies CASSPVTNEQFF. This rearrangement joins TRBV18 to TRBJ2-1; D uncertain. The CDR3 consists of 12 residues. In germline, CDR1 is KGHSH, CDR2 LQKENI. Trimming took off 2 bases at V and 6 bases at J, with 5 bases between the two ends.

A few counts support this clone. The V call is TRBV2, the J call TRBJ1-4, with 11 nucleotides matching TRBD1. Per germline, CDR1 SNHLY and CDR2 FYNNEI. The CDR3 length is 14 residues. V shed 4 bases and J 6 bases; nucleotides not matched to a gene: 1. The CDR3 DNA is TGTGCCAGCAGTGTGGACAGGGGGCATGAAAAACTGTTTTTT. Translated: CASSVDRGHEKLFF.

Written as DNA, the CDR3 is TGTGCCAGCAGCCTACGTAGCGGGGGGTATACCAATGAGCAGTTCTTC. Its protein product is CASSLRSGGYTNEQFF. V is TRBV5-4 and J is TRBJ2-1; TRBD2 aligns across 10 bases. Germline CDR1 SGHNT, CDR2 YYREEE (reference sequence). This CDR3 is 16 amino acids long. The trim removed 4 bases at V and 6 bases at J, leaving 10 bases unmatched.

V and J are TRBV2 and TRBJ2-1; unclear D gene. Trimming cost V 5 bases and J 7 bases, with 9 bases left between them. The CDR3 runs 12 residues. Germline-derived CDR1 and CDR2 are SNHLY and FYNNEI. The CDR3 here is CASSSQINEQFF. As DNA, the CDR3 is TGTGCCAGCAGTTCGCAGATAAATGAGCAGTTCTTC.

This clone has a single count. The chain combines TRBV28 with TRBJ2-6, with TRBD2 identical over 7 bases. This CDR3 has 18 residues. The V and J ends lost 5 bases and 0 bases, in that order; junction bases with no gene match: 10. Germline values: CDR1 MDHEN, CDR2 SYDVKM. The CDR3 loop is CASSQWGGGLSGANVLTF. The CDR3 DNA is TGTGCCAGCAGTCAATGGGGGGGAGGACTCTCTGGGGCCAACGTCCTGACTTTC.

The rearrangement uses TRBV19 and TRBJ1-5; 7 nucleotides match TRBD1. Germline V lookup: CDR1 LNHDA, CDR2 SQIVND (reference sequence). J gave up 5 bases and V 5 bases, and 12 bases lay outside the gene matches. The CDR3 is made up of 16 amino acids. The CDR3: CASSAGLTGNYQPQHF. The CDR3 coding sequence is TGTGCCAGTAGTGCCGGCTTGACAGGGAACTATCAGCCCCAGCATTTT.

CDR3 residues: CASSYMISREDTQYF. The CDR3 bases are TGTGCCAGCAGTTACATGATAAGCAGAGAGGATACGCAGTATTTT. The chain has TRBV6-5 and TRBJ2-3; D remains ambiguous. This CDR3 spans 15 amino acids. Germline V gene data show CDR1 as MNHEY and CDR2 as SVGAGI. Trimming removed 2 bases at V and 6 bases at J, with 15 bases between.

As regards this clone: Other DNA sequences within the sample encode an identical CDR3. This chain uses TRBV7-2 with TRBJ2-7; D unresolved. The V gene lost 5 bases and the J gene lost 1 base, with 3 bases spanning the gap. CDR3 length: 11 residues. Germline CDR1 is SGHTA and CDR2 is FQGNSA. CDR3: CASSLSYEQYF. In DNA, the CDR3 is TGTGCCAGCAGCCTTTCCTACGAGCAGTACTTC.

The chain recombines TRBV16 with TRBJ1-2, with 7 bases lining up with TRBD1. This CDR3 is 13 amino acids long. Germline V gene lookup returns CDR1 KGHSY and CDR2 FQNENV. V trimming: 4 bases; J trimming: 8 bases; junction bases outside the gene matches: 7. CDR3 DNA sequence: TGTGCCAGCAGCCCGCACCAGGGGGTCGGCTACACCTTC. It translates to CASSPHQGVGYTF.

CDR3 sequence: CASSPYLAADTQYF. CDR3 DNA: TGTGCCAGCAGTCCCTACTTGGCAGCAGATACGCAGTATTTT. The chain uses TRBV6-5 and TRBJ2-3; D is undetermined. Deletions cut 5 bases from V and 4 bases from J, with 13 bases between. The germline gives CDR1 MNHEY, CDR2 SVGAGI. The CDR3 is 14 residues long.

With regard to this clone: The junction departs from germline at one end; a sequencing error may be responsible. The rearrangement uses TRBV7-7 and TRBJ1-3; 7 bases line up with TRBD1. The CDR3 has 20 residues. Germline V gene lookup returns CDR1 SSHAT and CDR2 FNYEAQ (reference sequence). The CDR3 loop reads CASSLRSTGTKTISGNTIYF. The DNA for the CDR3 is TGTGCTAGCAGCTTAAGATCGACAGGGACTAAAACCATCTCTGGAAACACCATATATTTT.

V gene TRBV4-2 combines with J gene TRBJ2-1; D is unclear. The germline CDR1 and CDR2 sequences are LGHNA and YNFKEQ. The CDR3 contains 16 residues. The ends were cut back, 0 bases at V and 4 bases at J, with 13 bases in the middle. The CDR3 loop is CASSQEVRSRYNEQFF. The CDR3 region has the DNA TGTGCCAGCAGCCAAGAGGTCAGGAGCCGATACAATGAGCAGTTCTTC.